Below, 16 T cell receptor beta chains from the same sample are listed, as sequenced in a study of blood T cell repertoires in COVID-19. The repertoire was sequenced with immunoSEQ multiplex PCR; TCRdb's copy has only in-frame clones and lacks some. The table has around 450,000 clones, around 89% seen once. Material: peripheral blood. These receptors were collected from a woman in her 30s with acute or convalescent COVID-19.

The chain links TRBV11-3 to TRBJ2-1; 9 positions agree with TRBD2. There are 14 residues in the CDR3. Per germline, CDR1 SGHNT and CDR2 YENEEA. With 4 bases clipped from V and 7 bases from J, the junction kept 5 bases outside the gene matches. The CDR3 spells CASSSLAGSNEQFF. CDR3 sequence (DNA): TGTGCCAGCAGCTCCCTAGCGGGGAGTAATGAGCAGTTCTTC.

This rearrangement joins TRBV5-1 to TRBJ2-7; a weak D match, TRBD1 (5 bases). The CDR3 contains 15 residues. V lost 0 bases and J lost 2, with 12 bases in between. The germline gives CDR1 SGHRS, CDR2 YFSETQ. The CDR3 sequence is CASSLDGQGPYEQYF. The CDR3 bases are TGCGCCAGCAGCTTGGATGGCCAGGGCCCCTACGAGCAGTACTTC.

This chain uses TRBV6-5 with TRBJ2-5; 7 nucleotides agree with TRBD1. V trimming: 8 bases; J trimming: 1 base; junction bases outside the gene matches: 4. CDR3 length: 13 amino acids. The V gene's germline CDR1 is MNHEY and CDR2 SVGAGI. This CDR3 is CASVWDSQETQYF. The CDR3 DNA follows: TGTGCCAGCGTTTGGGACAGCCAAGAGACCCAGTACTTC.

CDR3 nucleotides: TGTGCCAGCAGCCGTACAGAGAGCTCCTATAATTCACCCCTCCACTTT. This sequence encodes CASSRTESSYNSPLHF. This chain links TRBV5-6 with TRBJ1-6, with no clear D. Trimming took 4 bases from V and 0 from J, leaving 11 bases between them. CDR1 and CDR2 from the germline V gene are SGHDT and YYEEEE. This CDR3 region has 16 residues. The complete variable domain, with remaining parts taken from reference TRBV5-6 and TRBJ1-6, reads DAGVTQSPTHLIKTRGQQVTLRCSPKSGHDTVSWYQQALGQGPQFIFQYYEEEERQRGNFPDRFSGHQFPNYSSELNVNALLLGDSALYLCASSRTESSYNSPLHFGNGTRLTVT.

The rearrangement uses TRBV28 and TRBJ1-2; no firm D call. V dropped 5 bases and J dropped 8 bases, with 21 bases sitting between them. Germline V gene data show CDR1 as MDHEN and CDR2 as SYDVKM. CDR3 length: 15 amino acids. CDR3 nucleotides: TGTGCCAGCAGTGAGCAACCGGGAATGGCTAAAGGCTACACCTTC. This codes for CASSEQPGMAKGYTF.

V usage is TRBV7-3 and J usage is TRBJ2-1; 7 bases are a match to TRBD1. The CDR3 spans 15 residues. Germline V gene lookup returns CDR1 SGHTA and CDR2 FQGTGA. With V trimmed by 5 bases and J by 6 bases, 10 bases remained unmatched. In nucleotides, the CDR3 is TGTGCCAGCAGCCGCTCGAGGACAGGAGTCAATGAGCAGTTCTTC. Its translation: CASSRSRTGVNEQFF.

This chain joins TRBV5-4 and TRBJ2-3; TRBD2 agrees at 8 bases. The CDR3 spans 16 residues. Per the germline V gene, CDR1 is SGHNT and CDR2 is YYREEE (reference sequence). The V segment lost 0 bases and the J segment 3 bases; nucleotides outside the gene matches: 6. The CDR3 nucleotides are TGTGCCAGCAGCTTGGTAGCGGGGATCCGAACAGATACGCAGTATTTT. Its protein product is CASSLVAGIRTDTQYF.

This clone was detected many times. The chain employs TRBV7-2 and TRBJ1-3, with 8 positions matching TRBD1. In germline, CDR1 is SGHTA, CDR2 FQGNSA. The junction had 5 bases not matched to a gene; V was cut back by 5 bases and J by 2 bases. This CDR3 is built from 15 residues. The DNA for the CDR3 is TGTGCCAGCAGCCGGGACAGGAACCCTGGAAACACCATATATTTT. Its translation: CASSRDRNPGNTIYF. Drawing the rest from reference TRBV7-2 and TRBJ1-3, the complete variable domain is GAGVSQSPSNKVTEKGKDVELRCDPISGHTALYWYRQSLGQGLEFLIYFQGNSAPDKSGLPSDRFSAERTGGSVSTLTIQRTQQEDSAVYLCASSRDRNPGNTIYFGEGSWLTVV.

The V call is TRBV15, the J call TRBJ2-1; 9 nucleotides match TRBD1. This CDR3 is 12 amino acids long. The trim removed 6 bases at V and 8 bases at J, leaving 2 bases unmatched. CDR1 and CDR2 from the germline V gene are LNHNV and YYDKDF (reference sequence). The chain's CDR3 is CATRGQGYEQFF. The CDR3 DNA follows: TGTGCCACCAGGGGACAGGGTTATGAGCAGTTCTTC.

The chain joins TRBV5-8 to TRBJ1-6; D call uncertain. Trimming removed 2 bases at V and 0 bases at J, with 3 bases between. Germline CDR1 is SGHTS and CDR2 is YDEGEE. The CDR3 extends over 14 amino acids. The CDR3, as DNA: TGTGCCAGCAGCTTCAGCTCCTATAATTCACCCCTCCACTTT. Protein sequence: CASSFSSYNSPLHF.

This clone occurred a few times. The chain joins TRBV3-1 (or the pseudogene TRBV3-2) to TRBJ1-2; possible D gene TRBD1, 5 bases. This CDR3 is built from 12 residues. The germline V gene has CDR1 LGHDT and CDR2 YNNKEL (reference sequence). V was trimmed by 4 bases and J by 8 bases, leaving 11 bases between them. CDR3 DNA: TGTGCCAGCAGCCCACAACGGGGGGGCTACACCTTC. Translating gives CASSPQRGGYTF.

This clone came up a few times. This chain joins TRBV14 and TRBJ1-2, with a tentative D call TRBD1 (6 bases). CDR3 length: 15 residues. The germline V and J ends were trimmed by 1 base and 4 bases, with 13 bases remaining between them. Germline V gives CDR1 SGHDN, CDR2 FVKESK. The DNA for the CDR3 is TGTGCCAGCAGCCAAGGACAGGCTTCCCTCTATGGCTACACCTTC. Translation: CASSQGQASLYGYTF.

The V call is TRBV9, the J call TRBJ2-4; D may be TRBD2 (5 bases). The CDR3 runs 15 residues. Per the germline V gene, CDR1 is SGDLS and CDR2 is YYNGEE. V lost 2 bases, J lost 0 bases, and 9 bases lay in between. The CDR3 protein is CASSVSASAKNIQYF. CDR3 coding DNA: TGTGCCAGCAGCGTTAGCGCCTCAGCCAAAAACATTCAGTACTTC.

The genes are TRBV5-4 and TRBJ2-5, with 9 positions matching TRBD2. The J segment lost 4 bases and the V segment lost 0 bases, leaving 7 bases of the junction unmatched. The CDR3 has 16 amino acids. In germline, CDR1 is SGHNT, CDR2 YYREEE (reference sequence). The CDR3 protein is CASSLGSGGHGETQYF. CDR3 nucleotides: TGTGCCAGCAGCTTGGGAAGCGGGGGGCACGGAGAGACCCAGTACTTC.

J is TRBJ1-2 and V is TRBV6-1; D is ambiguous. The germline V and J ends were trimmed by 3 bases and 5 bases, with 7 bases remaining between them. This CDR3 comprises 12 residues. Germline V gene lookup returns CDR1 MNHNS and CDR2 SASEGT. This CDR3 reads CASSEVRYGYTF. In DNA form, the CDR3 reads TGTGCCAGCAGTGAGGTCCGGTATGGCTACACCTTC.

This clone was counted once. The chain carries TRBV20-1 and TRBJ1-2; TRBD1 agrees at 10 bases. Trimming removed 3 bases from V and 4 bases from J; junction bases left unmatched: 11. The CDR3 spans 16 residues. Germline values: CDR1 DFQATT, CDR2 SNEGSKA (reference sequence). Here the CDR3 reads CSASRTDRGPAYGYTF. The CDR3 nucleotides are TGCAGTGCTAGTAGGACAGACAGGGGGCCCGCCTATGGCTACACCTTC.